This T cell receptor (beta chain) is from a study of control samples from healthy donors and cancer patients. Clones were sequenced by immunoSEQ multiplex PCR, and TCRdb holds only the in-frame ones, with some missing. The top ten hold roughly 4.5% of the sample, which has some 100,000 clones, 90% seen once. The CDR3 spans 12 residues. With 4 bases removed from V and 12 bases from J, the gap between germline ends came to 15 bases. A single count supports this clone. This chain connects TRBV12-3 or TRBV12-4 to TRBJ1-1; D perhaps matches TRBD1 (6 bases). The sample was blood. This receptor was taken from a human donor in good health. The donor label of this sample is uncertain. CDR3 sequence: CASSWGGQGPFF. The CDR3, as DNA: TGTGCCAGCAGTTGGGGGGGGCAGGGCCCTTTCTTT.